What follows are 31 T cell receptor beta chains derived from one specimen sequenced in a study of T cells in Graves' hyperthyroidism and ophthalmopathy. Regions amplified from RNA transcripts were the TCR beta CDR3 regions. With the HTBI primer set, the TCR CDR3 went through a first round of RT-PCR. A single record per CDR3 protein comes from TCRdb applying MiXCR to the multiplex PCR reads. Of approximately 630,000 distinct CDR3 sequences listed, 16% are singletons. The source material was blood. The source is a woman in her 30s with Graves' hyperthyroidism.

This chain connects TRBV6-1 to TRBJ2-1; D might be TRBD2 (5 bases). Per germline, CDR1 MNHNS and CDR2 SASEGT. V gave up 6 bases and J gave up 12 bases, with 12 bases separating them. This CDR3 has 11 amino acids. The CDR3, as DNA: TGTGCCAGCAGGCGCGGGTGGGGGCAGTTCTTC. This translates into CASRRGWGQFF.

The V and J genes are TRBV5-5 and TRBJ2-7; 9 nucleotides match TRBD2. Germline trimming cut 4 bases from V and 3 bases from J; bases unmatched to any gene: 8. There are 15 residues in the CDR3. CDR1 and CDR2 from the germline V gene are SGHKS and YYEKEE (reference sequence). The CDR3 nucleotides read TGTGCCAGCAGCCGTTTTAGCGGGAGTAGCTACGAGCAGTACTTC. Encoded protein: CASSRFSGSSYEQYF.

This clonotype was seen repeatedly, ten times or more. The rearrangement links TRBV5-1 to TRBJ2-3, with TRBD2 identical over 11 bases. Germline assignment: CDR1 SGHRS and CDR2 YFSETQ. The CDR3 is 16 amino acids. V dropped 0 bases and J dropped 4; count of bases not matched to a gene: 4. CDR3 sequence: CASSLAGLAGADTQYF. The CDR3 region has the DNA TGCGCCAGCAGCTTGGCCGGACTAGCGGGCGCAGATACGCAGTATTTT.

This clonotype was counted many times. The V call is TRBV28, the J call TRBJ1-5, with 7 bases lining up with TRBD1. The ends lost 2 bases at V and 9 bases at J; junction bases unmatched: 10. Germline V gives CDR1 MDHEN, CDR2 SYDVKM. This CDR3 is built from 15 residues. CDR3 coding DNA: TGTGCCAGCAGTTTACGGGGACAGAGCTTTGGGCCCCAGCATTTT. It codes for CASSLRGQSFGPQHF.

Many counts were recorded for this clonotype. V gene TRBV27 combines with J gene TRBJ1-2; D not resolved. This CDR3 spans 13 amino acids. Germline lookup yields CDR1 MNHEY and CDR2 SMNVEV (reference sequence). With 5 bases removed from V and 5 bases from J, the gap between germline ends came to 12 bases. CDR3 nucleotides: TGTGCCAGCAGTCACCAGGTGGGGTATGGCTACACCTTC. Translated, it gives CASSHQVGYGYTF.

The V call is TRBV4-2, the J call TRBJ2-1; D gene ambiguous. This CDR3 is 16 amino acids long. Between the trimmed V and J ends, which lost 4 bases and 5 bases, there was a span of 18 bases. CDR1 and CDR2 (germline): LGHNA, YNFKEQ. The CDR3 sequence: CASSPTSLGVDNEQFF. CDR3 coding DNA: TGTGCCAGCAGCCCGACGTCTCTCGGTGTGGACAATGAGCAGTTCTTC.

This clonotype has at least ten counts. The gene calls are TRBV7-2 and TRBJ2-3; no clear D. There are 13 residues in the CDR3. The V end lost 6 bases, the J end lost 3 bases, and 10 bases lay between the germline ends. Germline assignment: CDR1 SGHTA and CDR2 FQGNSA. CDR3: CASSYRRTDTQYF. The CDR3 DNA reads TGTGCCAGCAGTTACCGCCGGACAGATACGCAGTATTTT. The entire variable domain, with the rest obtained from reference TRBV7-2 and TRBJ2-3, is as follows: GAGVSQSPSNKVTEKGKDVELRCDPISGHTALYWYRQSLGQGLEFLIYFQGNSAPDKSGLPSDRFSAERTGGSVSTLTIQRTQQEDSAVYLCASSYRRTDTQYFGPGTRLTVL.

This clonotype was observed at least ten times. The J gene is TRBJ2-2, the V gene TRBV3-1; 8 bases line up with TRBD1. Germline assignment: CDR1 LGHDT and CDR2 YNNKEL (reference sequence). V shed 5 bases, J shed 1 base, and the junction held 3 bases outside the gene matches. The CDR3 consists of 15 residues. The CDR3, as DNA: TGTGCCAGCAGCTTAACAGGGGGGAACACCGGGGAGCTGTTTTTT. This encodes CASSLTGGNTGELFF. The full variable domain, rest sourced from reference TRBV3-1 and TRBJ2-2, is DTAVSQTPKYLVTQMGNDKSIKCEQNLGHDTMYWYKQDSKKFLKIMFSYNNKELIINETVPNRFSPKSPDKAHLNLHINSLELGDSAVYFCASSLTGGNTGELFFGEGSRLTVL.

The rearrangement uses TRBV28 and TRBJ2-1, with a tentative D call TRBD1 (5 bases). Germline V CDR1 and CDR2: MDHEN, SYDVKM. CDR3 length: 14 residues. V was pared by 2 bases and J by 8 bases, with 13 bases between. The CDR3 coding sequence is TGTGCCAGCAGTTTAGGATACTTAGGGGATGAGCAGTTCTTC. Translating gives CASSLGYLGDEQFF.

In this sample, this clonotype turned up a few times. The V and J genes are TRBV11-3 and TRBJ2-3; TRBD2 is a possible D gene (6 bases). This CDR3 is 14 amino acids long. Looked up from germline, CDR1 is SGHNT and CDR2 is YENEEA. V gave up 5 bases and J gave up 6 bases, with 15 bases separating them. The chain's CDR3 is CASSPGGSPDTQYF. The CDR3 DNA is TGTGCCAGCAGCCCAGGAGGGTCCCCGGATACGCAGTATTTT.

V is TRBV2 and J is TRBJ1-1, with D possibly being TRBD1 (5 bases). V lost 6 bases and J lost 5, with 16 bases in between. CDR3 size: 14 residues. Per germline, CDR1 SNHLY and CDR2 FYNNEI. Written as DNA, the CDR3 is TGTGCCAGCAGCCCAGAGGACGGGGGGACTGAAGCTTTCTTT. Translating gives CASSPEDGGTEAFF.

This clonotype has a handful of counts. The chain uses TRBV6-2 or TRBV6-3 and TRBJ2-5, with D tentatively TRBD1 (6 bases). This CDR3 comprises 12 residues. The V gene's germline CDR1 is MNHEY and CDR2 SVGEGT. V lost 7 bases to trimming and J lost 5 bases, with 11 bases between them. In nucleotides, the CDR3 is TGTGCCAGCACCAGGACAGATGAGACCCAGTACTTC. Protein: CASTRTDETQYF.

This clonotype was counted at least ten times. DNA for the CDR3: TGTGCCAGCAAAAGGGGAAGTGGGACTGAAGCTTTCTTT. Residues: CASKRGSGTEAFF. V is TRBV6-2 or TRBV6-3 and J is TRBJ1-1, with TRBD1 as a possible D gene (5 bases). The CDR3 has 13 amino acids. Trimming pared 7 bases from V and 5 bases from J, leaving 14 bases between. Per germline, CDR1 MNHEY and CDR2 SVGEGT.

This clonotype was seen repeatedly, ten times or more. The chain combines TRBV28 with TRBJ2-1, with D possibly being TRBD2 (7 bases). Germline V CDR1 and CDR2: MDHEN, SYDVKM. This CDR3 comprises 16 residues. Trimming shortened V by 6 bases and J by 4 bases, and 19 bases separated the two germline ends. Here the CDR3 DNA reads TGTGCCAGCAGACCACTGGACAAGGGGGGGTACAATGAGCAGTTCTTC. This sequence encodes CASRPLDKGGYNEQFF. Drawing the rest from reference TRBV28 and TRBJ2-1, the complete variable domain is DVKVTQSSRYLVKRTGEKVFLECVQDMDHENMFWYRQDPGLGLRLIYFSYDVKMKEKGDIPEGYSVSREKKERFSLILESASTNQTSMYLCASRPLDKGGYNEQFFGPGTRLTVL.

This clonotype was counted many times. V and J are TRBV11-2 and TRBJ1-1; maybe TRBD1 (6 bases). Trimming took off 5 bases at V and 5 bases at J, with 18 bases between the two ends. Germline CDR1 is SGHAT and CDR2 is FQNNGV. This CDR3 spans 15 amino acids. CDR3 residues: CASSPGGQAGTEAFF. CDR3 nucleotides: TGTGCCAGCAGCCCGGGGGGGCAGGCGGGGACTGAAGCTTTCTTT.

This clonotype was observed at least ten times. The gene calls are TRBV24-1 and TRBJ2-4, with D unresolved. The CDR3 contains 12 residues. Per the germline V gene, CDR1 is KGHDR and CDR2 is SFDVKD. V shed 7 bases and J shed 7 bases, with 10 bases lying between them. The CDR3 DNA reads TGTGCCACCAGCGCCGGGCCGAACATTCAGTACTTC. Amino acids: CATSAGPNIQYF.

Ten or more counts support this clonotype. CDR3 sequence reads: CASSYGMVNYGYTF. CDR3 in DNA: TGTGCCAGCAGTTACGGGATGGTGAACTATGGCTACACCTTC. The chain carries TRBV6-5 and TRBJ1-2; D ambiguous. Trimming removed 2 bases from V and 2 bases from J, with 9 bases in between. The germline gives CDR1 MNHEY, CDR2 SVGAGI. The CDR3 length is 14 residues.

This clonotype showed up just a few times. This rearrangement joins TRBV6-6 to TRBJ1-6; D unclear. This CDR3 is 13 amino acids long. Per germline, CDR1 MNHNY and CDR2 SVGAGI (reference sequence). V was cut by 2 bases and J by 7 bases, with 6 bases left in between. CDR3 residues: CASSYNRNSPLHF. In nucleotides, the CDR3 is TGTGCCAGCAGTTACAACCGAAATTCACCCCTCCACTTT.

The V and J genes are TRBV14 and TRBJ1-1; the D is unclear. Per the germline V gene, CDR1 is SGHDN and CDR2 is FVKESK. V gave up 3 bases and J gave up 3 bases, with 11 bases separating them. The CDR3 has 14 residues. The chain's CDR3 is CASSHLDGYTEAFF. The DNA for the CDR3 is TGTGCCAGCAGCCACCTCGACGGGTACACTGAAGCTTTCTTT.

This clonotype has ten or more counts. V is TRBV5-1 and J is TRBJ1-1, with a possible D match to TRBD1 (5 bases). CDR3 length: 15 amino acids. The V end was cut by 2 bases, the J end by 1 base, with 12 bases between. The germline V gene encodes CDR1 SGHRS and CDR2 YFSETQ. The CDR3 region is CASSFTGTPNTEAFF. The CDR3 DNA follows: TGCGCCAGCAGCTTTACTGGGACTCCGAACACTGAAGCTTTCTTT.

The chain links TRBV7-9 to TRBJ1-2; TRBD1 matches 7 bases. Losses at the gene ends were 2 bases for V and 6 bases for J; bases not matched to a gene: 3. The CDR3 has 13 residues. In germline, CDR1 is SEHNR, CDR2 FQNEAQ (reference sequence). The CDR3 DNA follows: TGTGCCAGCAGCTTAAGGGGGCGGAATGGCTACACCTTC. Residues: CASSLRGRNGYTF.

CDR3 region: CASSVGPAYEAFF. Here the CDR3 DNA reads TGTGCCAGCAGCGTAGGGCCAGCCTATGAAGCTTTCTTT. This chain connects TRBV9 to TRBJ1-1, with D uncertain. Germline V gene data show CDR1 as SGDLS and CDR2 as YYNGEE. V gave up 0 bases and J gave up 7 bases, with 10 bases separating them. CDR3 length: 13 amino acids.

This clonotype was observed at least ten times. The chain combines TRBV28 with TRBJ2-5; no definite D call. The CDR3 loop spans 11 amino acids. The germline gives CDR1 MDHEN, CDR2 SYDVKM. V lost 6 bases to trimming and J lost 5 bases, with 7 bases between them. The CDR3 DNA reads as TGTGCCAGCAGATCACAGGAGACCCAGTACTTC. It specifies CASRSQETQYF.

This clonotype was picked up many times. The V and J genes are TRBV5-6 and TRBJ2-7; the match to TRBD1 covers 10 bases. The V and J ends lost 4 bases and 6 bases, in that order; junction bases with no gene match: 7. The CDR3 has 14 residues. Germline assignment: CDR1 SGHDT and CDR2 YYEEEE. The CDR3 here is CASSGGTGVSEQYF. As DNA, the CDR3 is TGTGCCAGCAGCGGGGGGACAGGGGTTTCCGAGCAGTACTTC.

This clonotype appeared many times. CDR3 in amino acids: CASIKGGQAQETQYF. DNA for the CDR3: TGTGCCAGCATCAAGGGGGGACAGGCCCAAGAGACCCAGTACTTC. The V gene is TRBV7-2, the J gene TRBJ2-5, with 8 positions matching TRBD1. Germline CDR1 and CDR2: SGHTA and FQGNSA. The CDR3 length is 15 residues. The trim removed 7 bases at V and 1 base at J, leaving 8 bases unmatched.

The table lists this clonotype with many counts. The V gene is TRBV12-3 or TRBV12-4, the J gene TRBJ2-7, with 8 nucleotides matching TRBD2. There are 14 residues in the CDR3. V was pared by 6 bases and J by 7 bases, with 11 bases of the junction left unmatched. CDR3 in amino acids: CASRTEREPREQYF. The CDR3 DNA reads TGTGCCAGCAGAACCGAGCGGGAGCCTAGAGAGCAGTACTTC.

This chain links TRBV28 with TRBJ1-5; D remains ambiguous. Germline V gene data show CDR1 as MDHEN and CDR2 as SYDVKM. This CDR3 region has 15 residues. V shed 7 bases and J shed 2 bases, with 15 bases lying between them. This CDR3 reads CASIESWQRNQPQHF. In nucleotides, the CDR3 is TGTGCCAGCATAGAGTCGTGGCAGCGCAATCAGCCCCAGCATTTT.

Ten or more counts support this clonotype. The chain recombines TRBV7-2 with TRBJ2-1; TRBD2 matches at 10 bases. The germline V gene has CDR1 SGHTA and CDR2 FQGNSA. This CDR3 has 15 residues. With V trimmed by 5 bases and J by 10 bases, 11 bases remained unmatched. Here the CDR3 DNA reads TGTGCCAGCAGCCCTAAAGCGGGAGGGCCCTTGGAGCAGTTCTTC. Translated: CASSPKAGGPLEQFF.

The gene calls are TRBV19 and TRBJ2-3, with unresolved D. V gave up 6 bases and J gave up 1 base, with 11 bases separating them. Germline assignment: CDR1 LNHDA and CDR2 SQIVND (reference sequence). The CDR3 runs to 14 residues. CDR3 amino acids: CASRQPAGTDTQYF. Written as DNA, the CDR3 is TGTGCCAGTAGACAGCCGGCTGGCACAGATACGCAGTATTTT. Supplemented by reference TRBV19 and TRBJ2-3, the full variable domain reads DGGITQSPKYLFRKEGQNVTLSCEQNLNHDAMYWYRQDPGQGLRLIYYSQIVNDFQKGDIAEGYSVSREKKESFPLTVTSAQKNPTAFYLCASRQPAGTDTQYFGPGTRLTVL.

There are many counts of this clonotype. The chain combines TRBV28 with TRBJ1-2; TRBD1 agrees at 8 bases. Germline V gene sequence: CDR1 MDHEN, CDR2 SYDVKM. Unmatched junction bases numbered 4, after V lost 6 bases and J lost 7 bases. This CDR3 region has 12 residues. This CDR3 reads CASSPDRAGYTF. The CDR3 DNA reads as TGTGCCAGCAGCCCGGACAGGGCTGGCTACACCTTC.

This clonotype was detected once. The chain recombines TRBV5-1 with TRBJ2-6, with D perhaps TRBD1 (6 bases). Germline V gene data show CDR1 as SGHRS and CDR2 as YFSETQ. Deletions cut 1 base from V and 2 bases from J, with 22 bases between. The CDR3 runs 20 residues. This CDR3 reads CASSLPSYRERSAGANVLTF. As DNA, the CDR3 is TGCGCCAGCAGCTTGCCCTCATACAGGGAACGTAGTGCTGGGGCCAACGTCCTGACTTTC.